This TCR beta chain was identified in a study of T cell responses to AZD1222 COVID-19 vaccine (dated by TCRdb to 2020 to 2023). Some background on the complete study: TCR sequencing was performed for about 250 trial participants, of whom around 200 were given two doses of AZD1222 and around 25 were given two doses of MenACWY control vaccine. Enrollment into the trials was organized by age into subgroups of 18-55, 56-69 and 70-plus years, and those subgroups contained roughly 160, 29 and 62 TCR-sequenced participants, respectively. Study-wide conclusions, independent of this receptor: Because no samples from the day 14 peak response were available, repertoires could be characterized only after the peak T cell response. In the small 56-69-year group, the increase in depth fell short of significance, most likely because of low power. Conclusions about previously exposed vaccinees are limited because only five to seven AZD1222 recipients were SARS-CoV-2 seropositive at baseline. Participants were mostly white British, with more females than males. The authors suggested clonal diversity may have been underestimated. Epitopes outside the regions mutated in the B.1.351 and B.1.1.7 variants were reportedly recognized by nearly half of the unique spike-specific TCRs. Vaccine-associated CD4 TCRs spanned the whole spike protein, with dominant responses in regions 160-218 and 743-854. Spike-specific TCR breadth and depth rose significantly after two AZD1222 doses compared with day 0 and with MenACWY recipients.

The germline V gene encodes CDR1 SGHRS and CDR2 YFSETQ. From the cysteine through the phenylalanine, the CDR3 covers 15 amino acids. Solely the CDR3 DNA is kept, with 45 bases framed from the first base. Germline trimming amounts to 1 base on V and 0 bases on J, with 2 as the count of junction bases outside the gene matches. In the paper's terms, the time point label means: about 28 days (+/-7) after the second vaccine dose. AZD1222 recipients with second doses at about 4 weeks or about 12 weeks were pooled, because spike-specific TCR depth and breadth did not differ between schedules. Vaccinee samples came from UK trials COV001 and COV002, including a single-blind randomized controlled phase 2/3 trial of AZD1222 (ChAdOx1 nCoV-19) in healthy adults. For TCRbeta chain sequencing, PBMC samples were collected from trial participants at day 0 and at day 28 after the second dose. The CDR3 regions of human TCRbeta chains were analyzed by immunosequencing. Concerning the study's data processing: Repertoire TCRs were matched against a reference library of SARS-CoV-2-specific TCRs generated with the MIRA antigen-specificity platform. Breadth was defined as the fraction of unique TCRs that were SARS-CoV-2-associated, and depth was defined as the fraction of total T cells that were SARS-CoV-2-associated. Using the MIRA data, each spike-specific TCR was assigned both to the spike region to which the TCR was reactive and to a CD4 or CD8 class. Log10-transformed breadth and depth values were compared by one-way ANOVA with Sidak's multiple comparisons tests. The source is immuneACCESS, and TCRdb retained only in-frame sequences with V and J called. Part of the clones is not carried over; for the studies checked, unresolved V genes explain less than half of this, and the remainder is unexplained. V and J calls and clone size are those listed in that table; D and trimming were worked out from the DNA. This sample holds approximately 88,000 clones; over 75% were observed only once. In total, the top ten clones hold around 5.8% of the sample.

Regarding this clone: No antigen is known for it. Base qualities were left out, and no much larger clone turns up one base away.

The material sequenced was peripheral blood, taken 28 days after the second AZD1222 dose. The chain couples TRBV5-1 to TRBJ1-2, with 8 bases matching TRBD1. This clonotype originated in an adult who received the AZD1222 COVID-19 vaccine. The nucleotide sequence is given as TGCGCCAGCAGCTTGATGGGACAGGCTAACTATGGCTACACCTTC. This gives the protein CASSLMGQANYGYTF. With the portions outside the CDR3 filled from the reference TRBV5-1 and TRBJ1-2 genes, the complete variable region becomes KAGVTQTPRYLIKTRGQQVTLSCSPISGHRSVSWYQQTPGQGLQFLFEYFSETQRNKGNFPGRFSGRQFSNSRSEMNVSTLELGDSALYLCASSLMGQANYGYTFGSGTRLTVV.